These 3 T cell receptor beta chains originate from one sample sequenced in a study of blood T cell repertoires in COVID-19 (dated by TCRdb to 2018 to 2021). Receptor libraries were prepared by the immunoSEQ multiplex PCR assay. Not all clones reach the TCRdb copy of this immuneACCESS table, which keeps in-frame sequences only. Checked studies attribute under half of the gap to unresolved V genes and leave the rest unexplained. This sample holds about 320,000 clones; roughly 90% were observed only once. The ten largest clones add up to roughly 3.6% of the sample. Sequences were obtained from PBMCs or T cells enriched from blood (not recorded which). The source of these receptors is a woman younger than 45 who had been exposed to COVID-19.

The rearrangement uses TRBV11-2 and TRBJ1-2, with D perhaps TRBD1 (6 bases). V lost 5 bases, J lost 3 bases, and 19 bases lay in between. The CDR3 is made up of 16 amino acids. CDR1 and CDR2 (germline): SGHAT, FQNNGV. The CDR3, as DNA: TGTGCCAGCAGCCCTCGGACAGCGAAAGATGACTATGGCTACACCTTC. As protein: CASSPRTAKDDYGYTF.

In this sample, this clone turned up once. The V call is TRBV5-1, the J call TRBJ1-1; 7 nucleotides line up with TRBD1. In germline, CDR1 is SGHRS, CDR2 YFSETQ. The CDR3 has 14 amino acids. V shed 4 bases, J shed 4 bases, and the junction held 7 bases outside the gene matches. Here the CDR3 DNA reads TGCGCCAGCAGCCCCCAGACAGGGAGCACTGAAGCTTTCTTT. This encodes CASSPQTGSTEAFF.

The rearrangement links TRBV9 to TRBJ2-1; D gene ambiguous. V was pared by 0 bases and J by 4 bases, with 11 bases between. Germline CDR1 SGDLS, CDR2 YYNGEE. The CDR3 extends over 15 amino acids. CDR3 amino acids: CASSVEVVEYNEQFF. CDR3 DNA sequence: TGTGCCAGCAGCGTAGAGGTGGTGGAGTACAATGAGCAGTTCTTC.